These T cell receptor beta chains were read from a single sample in a study of Tregs in tolerant kidney transplant recipients. The data were produced by immunoSEQ multiplex PCR, yet TCRdb's version contains in-frame clones alone and is incomplete. The data contain 55,000 to 80,000 clones, nearly 98% of them singletons. Specimen: Tregs from blood, collected before the transplant. The receptors stem from a human donor who received a combined kidney and bone marrow transplant. Each CDR3 is given with its conserved first and last residue. Fields, in order: CDR3 length, clone size, V gene, D gene, J gene, CDR3 DNA, CDR3 protein. The D gene is left open where the match is weak. Not all rows give a size; the values are once, few, many and, for expanded clones, a class.

>18|NA|TRBV4-1|NA|TRBJ1-1
TGCGCCAGCAGCCAAGGGGAGGTCTTTCGACCGTCGAACACTGAAGCTTTCTTT
CASSQGEVFRPSNTEAFF
>12|NA|TRBV6-6|NA|TRBJ2-2
TGTGCCAGCAGTTACCCTACCGGGGAGCTGTTTTTT
CASSYPTGELFF
>16|NA|TRBV15|TRBD2|TRBJ2-1
TGTGCCACCAGCAGCGGACTAGCGGGAGGTGTAGATGAGCAGTTCTTC
CATSSGLAGGVDEQFF
>15|NA|TRBV9|TRBD2|TRBJ2-7
TGTGCCAGCAGCGTACGGCGGGAGGGCCGGTACGAGCAGTACTTC
CASSVRREGRYEQYF
>17|NA|TRBV7-9|TRBD2|TRBJ2-3
TGTGCCAGCAGCCCCTCCCGGACTAGCGATAGCACAGATACGCAGTATTTT
CASSPSRTSDSTDTQYF
>14|NA|TRBV30|NA|TRBJ1-5
TGTGCCTGGAGTCTGTCCCCTAGCAATCAGCCCCAGCATTTT
CAWSLSPSNQPQHF
>14|NA|TRBV30|TRBD1|TRBJ1-3
TGTGCCTGGAGTGAGACAGGGATCGGAAACACCATATATTTT
CAWSETGIGNTIYF
>17|NA|TRBV2|TRBD2|TRBJ2-5
TGTGCCAGCAGTCCGGGACTAGCGGGAGGGTTTGGAGAGACCCAGTACTTC
CASSPGLAGGFGETQYF
>15|NA|TRBV5-1|TRBD1|TRBJ2-7
TGCGCCAGCAGTAGGGACAGGGGGTTTGGTTACGAGCAGTACTTC
CASSRDRGFGYEQYF
>13|NA|TRBV11-2|NA|TRBJ1-2
TGTGCCAGCAGCTTAGTCGGAGGGTATGGCTACACCTTC
CASSLVGGYGYTF
>14|NA|TRBV9|NA|TRBJ1-1
TGTGCCAGCAGCGAGGCCGGTAGACCAGGGGAAGCTTTCTTT
CASSEAGRPGEAFF
>14|NA|TRBV6-5|TRBD2|TRBJ2-5
TGTGCCAGCAGGAAACTCAGCGGGGTAGAGACCCAGTACTTC
CASRKLSGVETQYF
>11|NA|TRBV6-5|NA|TRBJ2-2
TGTGCCAGCAGAACAAGCGGGGAGCTGTTTTTT
CASRTSGELFF
>15|NA|TRBV7-2|NA|TRBJ1-5
TGTGCCAGCAGTCTGGTACCAGGGGCCGGGCAGCCCCAGCATTTT
CASSLVPGAGQPQHF
>15|NA|TRBV7-2|NA|TRBJ1-6
TGTGCCAGCAGGCGGCGGGACGGCAATAATTCACCCCTCCACTTT
CASRRRDGNNSPLHF
>15|once|TRBV5-1|TRBD2|TRBJ2-2
TGCGCCAGCAGCCTATTAGCGGGCGGCGGCGGGGAGCTGTTTTTT
CASSLLAGGGGELFF
>15|once|TRBV5-1|NA|TRBJ2-2
TGCGCCAGCAGCTTAATGACAACTAACACCGGGGAGCTGTTTTTT
CASSLMTTNTGELFF
>15|NA|TRBV28|NA|TRBJ2-6
TGTGCCAGCAGTTTAAGGGGTCCCGGGGCCAACGTCCTGACTTTC
CASSLRGPGANVLTF
>16|NA|TRBV7-2|TRBD1|TRBJ1-3
TGTGCCAGCAGCTTATGGCCGGGACAGGGTAGAAACACCATATATTTT
CASSLWPGQGRNTIYF
>14|NA|TRBV29-1|TRBD1|TRBJ1-2
TGCAGCGTTGATGGGACAGGGCGGTACTATGGCTACACCTTC
CSVDGTGRYYGYTF
>14|NA|TRBV7-3|TRBD1|TRBJ1-2
TGTGCCAGCAGCTTCCCGGGACAGATCTATGGCTACACCTTC
CASSFPGQIYGYTF
>15|NA|TRBV4-3|TRBD1|TRBJ1-2
TGCGCCAGCAGCCAAGTTTCTGGACAGGGGTATGGCTACACCTTC
CASSQVSGQGYGYTF
>15|NA|TRBV6-1|NA|TRBJ2-6
TGTGCCAGCAGTGGTCTATACTCTGGGGCCAACGTCCTGACTTTC
CASSGLYSGANVLTF
>16|NA|TRBV7-8|TRBD1|TRBJ2-3
TGTGCCAGCAGCCCACTAGGGGACAGGCTTCTGGATACGCAGTATTTT
CASSPLGDRLLDTQYF
>11|NA|TRBV7-2|NA|TRBJ2-2
TGTGCCAGCAGCTTAGTAGGGGAGCTGTTTTTT
CASSLVGELFF
>17|NA|TRBV5-1|TRBD2|TRBJ2-7
TGCGCCAGCAGCGCGGGTGGCGGGGGACCAGGTTCCTACGAGCAGTACTTC
CASSAGGGGPGSYEQYF
>17|NA|TRBV10-3|TRBD1|TRBJ1-6
TGTGCCATCAGTGAGTTGGGAACAGGGGTCAGTAATTCACCCCTCCACTTT
CAISELGTGVSNSPLHF